The 4 T cell receptor beta chains below were found in one sample sequenced in a study of T cell repertoires in cytomegalovirus infection. Each CDR3 protein is one row after TCRdb ran MiXCR on the reads. The data contain roughly 100,000 distinct CDR3 sequences, about 17% of them seen just once; the ten biggest clones take up more than 7%. The sample taken for sequencing was PBMCs. These receptors were taken from a human donor in good health (CMV status not recorded). Some clones in this sample may be carry-over from other donors' samples.

A note on this clonotype: One end of the junction is discordant with germline, which a read error may explain. The J gene is TRBJ2-1, the V gene TRBV6-2 or TRBV6-3; a weak D match, TRBD1 (6 bases). In germline, CDR1 is MNHEY, CDR2 SVGEGT. This CDR3 region has 18 residues. Written as DNA, the CDR3 is TGTCCCAGCAGTTACCGTGTAGGAGCGGACAGCTCCTACAATGAGCAGTTCTTC. Translation: CPSSYRVGADSSYNEQFF.

The chain has TRBV2 and TRBJ1-5, with D possibly TRBD1 on 5 matching bases. Trimming shortened V by 8 bases and J by 6 bases, and 11 bases separated the two germline ends. Germline V CDR1 and CDR2: SNHLY, FYNNEI. CDR3 size: 12 residues. The CDR3 spells CASDGGRQPQHF. CDR3 sequence (DNA): TGTGCCAGCGACGGGGGTCGTCAGCCCCAGCATTTT.

This clonotype came up once. The genes are TRBV27 and TRBJ1-5; 9 positions agree with TRBD1. This CDR3 spans 17 amino acids. CDR1 and CDR2 from the germline V gene are MNHEY and SMNVEV (reference sequence). J was trimmed by 4 bases and V by 3 bases; bases with no gene match: 10. The CDR3 DNA is TGTGCCAGCAGTTTGTACTCGACAGGGGGTGGTAATCAGCCCCAGCATTTT. This codes for CASSLYSTGGGNQPQHF.

The V call is TRBV7-3, the J call TRBJ2-1; D not resolved. CDR3 size: 13 residues. The germline gives CDR1 SGHTA, CDR2 FQGTGA. V lost 0 bases and J 11 bases, leaving 11 bases between the germline ends. In DNA form, the CDR3 reads TGTGCCAGCAGCTTAACCATCGACGGGCAGCAGTTCTTC. Protein product: CASSLTIDGQQFF.